The 17 T cell receptor beta chains listed next were all sequenced from one sample in a study of T cell clusters in autoimmune cytopenias. Approximately 40,000 genome equivalents of blood DNA were amplified for TRB. TRB was amplified by touch-down multiplex PCR, primer pools A and B combined. From the multiplex PCR reads, TCRdb lists one entry per CDR3 protein and no DNA. Its table records approximately 11,000 distinct CDR3 sequences. These data were also reused for a study on T cell repertoires in aging, cancer and after chemotherapy.

Sequencing input: peripheral blood. These receptors came from a human donor in good health.

This chain links TRBV6-5 with TRBJ2-4; TCRdb names TRBD1, which stays unverified in the absence of DNA. Germline-derived CDR1 and CDR2 are MNHEY and SVGAGI. CDR3 size: 16 residues. The CDR3 sequence: CASSYRGEVGKNIQYF.

Measured by frequency, this clonotype is medium-sized. This chain uses TRBV19 with TRBJ2-3; TCRdb reports TRBD1, a call that lacks DNA to check it against. The CDR3 length is 13 residues. The germline V gene has CDR1 LNHDA and CDR2 SQIVND (reference sequence). The CDR3 loop is CASSGRQTDTQYF.

The chain links TRBV13 to TRBJ2-5. Germline CDR1 reads PRHDT; CDR2 reads FYEKMQ (reference sequence). The CDR3 loop spans 13 amino acids. CDR3 sequence reads: CASSQALQETQYF.

The chain employs TRBV20-1 and TRBJ1-2; the D gene TCRdb calls, TRBD1, cannot be checked with no DNA. Germline CDR1 DFQATT, CDR2 SNEGSKA (reference sequence). The CDR3 covers 13 residues. CDR3 in amino acids: CSAPGPANYGYTF.

This sequence joins TRBV20-1 and TRBJ2-7; as DNA is missing, the TRBD1 call by TCRdb cannot be tested. From germline, CDR1 is DFQATT and CDR2 SNEGSKA (reference sequence). CDR3 size: 15 residues. The CDR3 reads CSAAPQREPTYEQYF.

This clonotype is called medium-sized based on its frequency. J is TRBJ2-3 and V is TRBV29-1; absent DNA, TCRdb's TRBD1 call cannot be checked. The CDR3 extends over 13 amino acids. Per germline, CDR1 SQVTM and CDR2 ANQGSEA. The CDR3 spells CSAALGGTDTQYF.

This rearrangement joins TRBV19 to TRBJ1-5; TCRdb's assignment of TRBD1 cannot be checked, as there is no DNA. There are 15 residues in the CDR3. In germline, CDR1 is LNHDA, CDR2 SQIVND (reference sequence). The CDR3 loop reads CASNPLDRGNQPQHF.

Judged by frequency, this clonotype is medium-sized (0.01 to 0.1%). V gene TRBV12-3 or TRBV12-4 combines with J gene TRBJ1-5; TCRdb selects TRBD1, and the lack of DNA leaves this call unchecked. The CDR3 is made up of 15 amino acids. CDR3 region: CASSLGQLFNQPQHF.

The V gene is TRBV5-6, the J gene TRBJ2-3. CDR1 is SGHDT, CDR2 YYEEEE, per germline. This CDR3 contains 15 residues. The CDR3: CASSLVRKEKDTQYF.

The chain carries TRBV5-4 and TRBJ1-5. The CDR3 is made up of 14 amino acids. The germline V gene encodes CDR1 SGHNT and CDR2 YYREEE (reference sequence). CDR3 region: CASSVGTGNQPQHF.

This rearrangement joins TRBV6-5 to TRBJ2-2; TCRdb picks TRBD1, but there is no DNA to check that call. This CDR3 has 14 amino acids. The germline gives CDR1 MNHEY, CDR2 SVGAGI. CDR3 sequence reads: CASIPGQNTGELFF.

The chain employs TRBV5-1 and TRBJ2-2; the D gene TCRdb calls, TRBD1, cannot be checked with no DNA. The CDR3 extends over 15 amino acids. Looked up from germline, CDR1 is SGHRS and CDR2 is YFSETQ. CDR3 sequence reads: CASSLVDPGGGELFF.

V is TRBV5-1 and J is TRBJ2-7; TCRdb lists TRBD2, though no DNA is available to test this call. Germline lookup yields CDR1 SGHRS and CDR2 YFSETQ. The CDR3 sequence is 16 residues long. CDR3 protein: CASSSPGLAGIGEQYF.

The CDR3 spells CAWTDSLNTEAFF. The rearrangement links TRBV30 to TRBJ1-1; TCRdb's D call, TRBD1, is unchecked because there is no DNA. This CDR3 comprises 13 residues. Per the germline V gene, CDR1 is GTSNPN and CDR2 is SVGIG (reference sequence).

The chain combines TRBV10-3 with TRBJ2-3; there is no DNA to check the TCRdb D call of TRBD1. This CDR3 region has 14 residues. Germline-derived CDR1 and CDR2 are ENHRY and SYGVKD. CDR3 amino acids: CAIKSTGGTDTQYF.

The chain is built from TRBV6-2 or TRBV6-3 and TRBJ2-5; TCRdb's assignment of TRBD2 cannot be checked, as there is no DNA. Germline V gene sequence: CDR1 MNHEY, CDR2 SVGEGT. CDR3 length equals 14 residues. CDR3 loop: CASSYNGGGETQYF.

This chain uses TRBV14 with TRBJ1-2; TCRdb indicates TRBD1, and absent DNA this call remains unverified. Germline V gene sequence: CDR1 SGHDN, CDR2 FVKESK. The CDR3 is 13 residues long. CDR3 sequence reads: CASSPQDRYGYTF.